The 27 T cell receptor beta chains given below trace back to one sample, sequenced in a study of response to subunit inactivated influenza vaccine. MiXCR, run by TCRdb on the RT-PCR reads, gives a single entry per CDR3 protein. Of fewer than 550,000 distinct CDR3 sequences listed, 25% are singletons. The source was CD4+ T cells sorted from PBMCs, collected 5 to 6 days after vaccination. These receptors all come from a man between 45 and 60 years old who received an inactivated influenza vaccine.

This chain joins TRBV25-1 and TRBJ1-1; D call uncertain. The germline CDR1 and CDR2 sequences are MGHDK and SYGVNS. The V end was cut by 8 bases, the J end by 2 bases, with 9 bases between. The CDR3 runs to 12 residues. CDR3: CASREGNTEAFF. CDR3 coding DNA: TGTGCCAGCCGGGAGGGAAACACTGAAGCTTTCTTT. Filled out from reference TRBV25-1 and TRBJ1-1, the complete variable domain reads EADIYQTPRYLVIGTGKKITLECSQTMGHDKMYWYQQDPGMELHLIHYSYGVNSTEKGDLSSESTVSRIRTEHFPLTLESARPSHTSQYLCASREGNTEAFFGQGTRLTVV.

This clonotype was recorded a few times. For the CDR3, the DNA is TGCGCCAGCAGCCAGATAGGACGGGGCAATCAGCCCCAGCATTTT. It is translated as CASSQIGRGNQPQHF. V usage is TRBV4-1 and J usage is TRBJ1-5; D ambiguous. Trimming stripped 3 bases from V and 2 bases from J, with 11 bases between. The CDR3 length is 15 residues. The germline CDR1 and CDR2 sequences are MGHRA and YSYEKL.

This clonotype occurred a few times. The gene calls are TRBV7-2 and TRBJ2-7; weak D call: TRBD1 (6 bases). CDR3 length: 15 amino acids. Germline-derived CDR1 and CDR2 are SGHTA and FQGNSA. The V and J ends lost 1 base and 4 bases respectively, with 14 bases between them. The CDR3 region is CASSLDGTPSYEQYF. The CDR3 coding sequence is TGTGCCAGCAGCTTAGATGGGACACCTTCTTACGAGCAGTACTTC.

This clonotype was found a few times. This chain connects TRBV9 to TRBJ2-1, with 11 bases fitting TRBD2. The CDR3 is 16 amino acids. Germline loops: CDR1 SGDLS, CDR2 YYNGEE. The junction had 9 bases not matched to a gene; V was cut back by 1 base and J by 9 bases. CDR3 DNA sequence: TGTGCCAGCAGCGTATTTGGTAGCGGGGGGGCCCTTGAGCAGTTCTTC. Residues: CASSVFGSGGALEQFF.

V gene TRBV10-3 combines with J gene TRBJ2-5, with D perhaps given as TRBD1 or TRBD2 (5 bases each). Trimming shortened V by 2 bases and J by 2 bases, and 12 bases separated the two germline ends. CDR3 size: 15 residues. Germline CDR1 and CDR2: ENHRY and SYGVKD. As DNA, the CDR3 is TGTGCCATCAGTGAGCGGAGAGGGGCTCAAGAGACCCAGTACTTC. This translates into CAISERRGAQETQYF.

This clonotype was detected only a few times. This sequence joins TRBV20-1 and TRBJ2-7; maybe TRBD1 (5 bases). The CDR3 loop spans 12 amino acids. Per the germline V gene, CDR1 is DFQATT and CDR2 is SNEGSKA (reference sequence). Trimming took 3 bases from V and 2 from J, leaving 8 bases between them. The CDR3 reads CSARDTPYEQYF. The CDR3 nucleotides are TGCAGTGCTAGGGACACCCCCTACGAGCAGTACTTC.

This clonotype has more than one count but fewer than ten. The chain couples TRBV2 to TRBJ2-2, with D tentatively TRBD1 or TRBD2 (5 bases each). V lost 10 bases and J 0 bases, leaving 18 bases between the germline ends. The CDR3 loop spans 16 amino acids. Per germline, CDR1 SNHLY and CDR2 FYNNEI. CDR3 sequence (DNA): TGTGCCACCCAACAGGAGGCCGGGTCGAACACCGGGGAGCTGTTTTTT. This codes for CATQQEAGSNTGELFF.

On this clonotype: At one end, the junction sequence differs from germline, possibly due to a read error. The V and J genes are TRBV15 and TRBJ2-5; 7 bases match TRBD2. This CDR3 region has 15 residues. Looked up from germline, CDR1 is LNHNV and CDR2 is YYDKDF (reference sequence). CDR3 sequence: CVTSRGAAGAETQYF. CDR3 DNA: TGTGTCACCAGCAGAGGGGCGGCGGGAGCTGAGACCCAGTACTTC.

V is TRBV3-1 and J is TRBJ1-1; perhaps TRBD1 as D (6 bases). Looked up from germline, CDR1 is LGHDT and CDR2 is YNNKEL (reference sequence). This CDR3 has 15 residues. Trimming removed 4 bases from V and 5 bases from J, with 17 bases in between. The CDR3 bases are TGTGCCAGCAGCCGGATCACAGGGTCGGGGACTGAAGCTTTCTTT. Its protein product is CASSRITGSGTEAFF.

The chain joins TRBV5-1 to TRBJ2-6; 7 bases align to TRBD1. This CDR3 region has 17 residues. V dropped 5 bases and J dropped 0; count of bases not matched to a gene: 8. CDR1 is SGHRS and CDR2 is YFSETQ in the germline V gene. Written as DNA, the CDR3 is TGCGCCAGCAGAATGGGGGACAGACCCTCTGGGGCCAACGTCCTGACTTTC. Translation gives CASRMGDRPSGANVLTF.

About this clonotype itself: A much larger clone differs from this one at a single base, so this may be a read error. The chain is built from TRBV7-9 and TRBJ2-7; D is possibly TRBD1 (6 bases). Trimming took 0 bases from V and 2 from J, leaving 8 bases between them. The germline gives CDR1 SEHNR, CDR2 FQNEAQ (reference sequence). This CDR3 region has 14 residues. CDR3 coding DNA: TGTGCCAGCAGCTTAGCGGGACACCCCTACGAGCAGTACTTC. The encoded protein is CASSLAGHPYEQYF.

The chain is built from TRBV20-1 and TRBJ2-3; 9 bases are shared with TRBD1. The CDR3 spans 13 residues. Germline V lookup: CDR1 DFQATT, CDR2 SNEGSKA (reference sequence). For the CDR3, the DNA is TGCCGTTCAGAGGACAGGGGAACAGATACGCAGTATTTT. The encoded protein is CRSEDRGTDTQYF.

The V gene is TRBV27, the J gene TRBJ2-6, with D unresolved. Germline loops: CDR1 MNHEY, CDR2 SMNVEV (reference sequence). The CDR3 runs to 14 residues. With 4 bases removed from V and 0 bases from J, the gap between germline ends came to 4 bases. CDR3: CASSWSSGANVLTF. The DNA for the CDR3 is TGTGCCAGCAGTTGGAGCTCTGGGGCCAACGTCCTGACTTTC. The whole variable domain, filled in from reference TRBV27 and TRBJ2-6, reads EAQVTQNPRYLITVTGKKLTVTCSQNMNHEYMSWYRQDPGLGLRQIYYSMNVEVTDKGDVPEGYKVSRKEKRNFPLILESPSPNQTSLYFCASSWSSGANVLTFGAGSRLTVL.

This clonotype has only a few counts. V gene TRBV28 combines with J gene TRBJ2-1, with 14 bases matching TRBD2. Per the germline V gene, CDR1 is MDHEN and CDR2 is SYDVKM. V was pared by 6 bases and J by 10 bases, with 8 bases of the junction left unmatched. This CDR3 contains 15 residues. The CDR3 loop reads CASRRGTSGREEQFF. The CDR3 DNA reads TGTGCCAGCAGACGGGGGACTAGCGGGAGAGAGGAGCAGTTCTTC.

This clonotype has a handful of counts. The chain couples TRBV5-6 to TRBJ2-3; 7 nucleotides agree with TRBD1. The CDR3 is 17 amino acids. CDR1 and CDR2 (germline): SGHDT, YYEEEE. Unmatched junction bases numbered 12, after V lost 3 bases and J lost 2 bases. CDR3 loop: CASSSSTGIVFTDTQYF. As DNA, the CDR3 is TGTGCCAGCAGCTCCTCGACAGGGATAGTCTTCACAGATACGCAGTATTTT.

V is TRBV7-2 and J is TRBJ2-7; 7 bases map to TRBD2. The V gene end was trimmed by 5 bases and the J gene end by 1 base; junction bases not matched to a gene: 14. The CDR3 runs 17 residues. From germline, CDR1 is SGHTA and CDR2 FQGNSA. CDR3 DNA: TGTGCCAGCAGCCGTATTACCCGGGCTAGCGGATCCTACGAGCAGTACTTC. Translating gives CASSRITRASGSYEQYF.

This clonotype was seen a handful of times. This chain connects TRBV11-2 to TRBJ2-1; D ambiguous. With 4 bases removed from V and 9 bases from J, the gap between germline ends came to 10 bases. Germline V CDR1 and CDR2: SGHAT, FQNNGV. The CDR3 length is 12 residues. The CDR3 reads CASSSKDGEQFF. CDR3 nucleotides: TGTGCCAGCAGCTCTAAGGACGGTGAGCAGTTCTTC.

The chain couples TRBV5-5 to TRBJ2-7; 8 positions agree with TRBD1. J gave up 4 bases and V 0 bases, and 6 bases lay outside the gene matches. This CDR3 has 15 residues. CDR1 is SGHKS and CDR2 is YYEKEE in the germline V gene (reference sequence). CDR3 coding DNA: TGTGCCAGCAGCTTGGAGGTACAGGGGGTATACGAGCAGTACTTC. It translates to CASSLEVQGVYEQYF.

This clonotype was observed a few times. The CDR3, as DNA: TGTGCCAGCAAGTACGTGGCGGGGGCGTACAATGAGCAGTTCTTC. Amino acid sequence: CASKYVAGAYNEQFF. The V and J genes are TRBV6-1 and TRBJ2-1; D might be TRBD2 (7 bases). The CDR3 loop spans 15 amino acids. The germline V gene encodes CDR1 MNHNS and CDR2 SASEGT. With 7 bases removed from V and 4 bases from J, the gap between germline ends came to 17 bases.

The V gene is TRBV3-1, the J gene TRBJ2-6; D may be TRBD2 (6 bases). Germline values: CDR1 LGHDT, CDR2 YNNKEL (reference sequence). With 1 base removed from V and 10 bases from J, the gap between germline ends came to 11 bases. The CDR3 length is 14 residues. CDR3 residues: CASSQGGEKNVLTF. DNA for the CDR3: TGTGCCAGCAGCCAAGGGGGGGAGAAAAACGTCCTGACTTTC.

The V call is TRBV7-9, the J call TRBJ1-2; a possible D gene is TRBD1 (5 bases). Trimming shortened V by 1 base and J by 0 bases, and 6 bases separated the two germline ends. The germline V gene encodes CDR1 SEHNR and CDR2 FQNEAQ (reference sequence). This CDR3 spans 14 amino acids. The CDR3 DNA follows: TGTGCCAGCAGCTTAGGGACAACTAACTATGGCTACACCTTC. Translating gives CASSLGTTNYGYTF.

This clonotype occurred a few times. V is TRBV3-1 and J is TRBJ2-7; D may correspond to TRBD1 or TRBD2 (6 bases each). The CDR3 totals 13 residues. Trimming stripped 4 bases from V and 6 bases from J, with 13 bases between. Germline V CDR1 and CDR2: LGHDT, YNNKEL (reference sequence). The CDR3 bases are TGTGCCAGCAGCCTTCGACTAGGGGGCGAGCAGTACTTC. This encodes CASSLRLGGEQYF.

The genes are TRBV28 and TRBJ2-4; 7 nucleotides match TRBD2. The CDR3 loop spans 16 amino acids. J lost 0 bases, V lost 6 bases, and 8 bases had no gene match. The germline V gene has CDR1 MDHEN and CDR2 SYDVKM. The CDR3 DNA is TGTGCCAGCAGCCGTCCGGGAGGTGTAGCCAAAAACATTCAGTACTTC. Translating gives CASSRPGGVAKNIQYF.

CDR3 loop: CASSLALGSTDTQYF. The CDR3 nucleotides read TGTGCCAGCAGCTTAGCGTTGGGGTCCACAGATACGCAGTATTTT. This chain uses TRBV7-9 with TRBJ2-3, with D uncertain. Germline assignment: CDR1 SEHNR and CDR2 FQNEAQ (reference sequence). Trimming took off 0 bases at V and 2 bases at J, with 9 bases between the two ends. The CDR3 is 15 residues long. Full variable domain (remainder filled in from reference TRBV7-9 and TRBJ2-3): DTGVSQNPRHKITKRGQNVTFRCDPISEHNRLYWYRQTLGQGPEFLTYFQNEAQLEKSRLLSDRFSAERPKGSFSTLEIQRTEQGDSAMYLCASSLALGSTDTQYFGPGTRLTVL.

The CDR3 is CASSQISGSSYEQYF. In DNA, the CDR3 is TGCGCCAGCAGCCAAATAAGCGGATCCTCCTACGAGCAGTACTTC. The V call is TRBV4-3, the J call TRBJ2-7, with D possibly matching TRBD2 (5 bases). The CDR3 loop spans 15 amino acids. CDR1 and CDR2 from the germline V gene are LGHNA and YSLEER. The V and J ends lost 2 bases and 0 bases respectively, with 11 bases between them.

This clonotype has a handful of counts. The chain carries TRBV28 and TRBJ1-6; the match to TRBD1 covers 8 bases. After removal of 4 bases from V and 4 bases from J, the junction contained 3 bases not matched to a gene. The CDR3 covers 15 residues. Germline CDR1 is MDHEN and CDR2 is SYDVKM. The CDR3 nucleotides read TGTGCCAGCAGTTCAGGGGGCGAGTATAATTCACCCCTCCACTTT. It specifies CASSSGGEYNSPLHF.

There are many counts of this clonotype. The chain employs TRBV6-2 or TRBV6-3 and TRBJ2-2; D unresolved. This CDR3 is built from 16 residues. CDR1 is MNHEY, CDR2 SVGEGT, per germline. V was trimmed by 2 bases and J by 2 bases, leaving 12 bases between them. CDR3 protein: CASSYTRRVNTGELFF. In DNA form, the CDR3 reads TGTGCCAGCAGTTACACGCGTCGGGTTAACACCGGGGAGCTGTTTTTT.